These T cell receptor beta chains were read from a single sample in a study of blood T cells in healthy people across ages. Each CDR3 protein gets one entry after TCRdb re-called the 5' RACE reads with MiXCR. The data contain over 950,000 distinct CDR3 sequences, more than 30% of them singletons. The sequencing input was blood. These receptors originate from a man aged 18 to 29 in good health. CDR3s include the opening cysteine and the closing phenylalanine or tryptophan. D genes are given only for firm matches. Clone size is shown for a subset of rows, as once, few, many or a class of expanded clone.

13	.	TRBV12-3/TRBV12-4	.	TRBJ1-1	TGTGCCAGCAGGTATACAACGAACACTGAAGCTTTCTTT	CASRYTTNTEAFF
17	.	TRBV6-5	.	TRBJ1-4	TGTGCCAGCAGTTACGACCAGTCCGGGACACTGGGTGAAAAACTGTTTTTT	CASSYDQSGTLGEKLFF
16	.	TRBV6-2/TRBV6-3	.	TRBJ2-5	TGTGCCAGCACCCGTCGGGTCGGAGCATCTCAAGAGACCCAGTACTTC	CASTRRVGASQETQYF
14	.	TRBV9	.	TRBJ2-2	TGTGCCAGCAGCGTAGCACCCGTAACCGGGGAGCTGTTTTTT	CASSVAPVTGELFF
12	.	TRBV3-1	few	TRBJ1-6	TGTGCCAGCAGCCAAGAACGGTCACCCCTCCACTTT	CASSQERSPLHF
17	TRBD1	TRBV6-1	.	TRBJ1-1	TGTGTCAGCAGTGAAGAACCCAGGGGGCCTCGGAACACTGAAGCTTTCTTT	CVSSEEPRGPRNTEAFF
11	.	TRBV12-3/TRBV12-4	.	TRBJ1-2	TGTGCCAGCAGCTCCGGTGGGAGCTACACCTTC	CASSSGGSYTF
13	.	TRBV4-2	.	TRBJ1-2	TGTGCCAGCAGCCAAGATCAATGGGATGGCTACACCTTC	CASSQDQWDGYTF
12	.	TRBV29-1	few	TRBJ2-7	TGCAGCGTTGACCCAGGGGACGGCGAGCAGTACTTC	CSVDPGDGEQYF
16	.	TRBV25-1	.	TRBJ2-3	TGTGCCAGCAGTGACTACGGAGGGGGCAGCACAGATACGCAGTATTTT	CASSDYGGGSTDTQYF
13	TRBD1	TRBV12-3/TRBV12-4	.	TRBJ1-5	TGTGCCAGCAGACCAGGGGGCTGGGAGCCCCAGCATTTT	CASRPGGWEPQHF
15	TRBD1	TRBV14	.	TRBJ2-7	TGTGCCAGCAGCCAAGAACAGGGGCTTTTATCCGAGCAGTACTTC	CASSQEQGLLSEQYF
16	.	TRBV7-2	.	TRBJ1-6	TGTGCCAGCAGCTCCGCGGGGACGGAGAGAAAGTCACCCCTCCACTTT	CASSSAGTERKSPLHF
14	.	TRBV12-3/TRBV12-4	.	TRBJ2-2	TGTGCCAGCAGCGTGGACGGGAACACCGGGGAGCTGTTTTTT	CASSVDGNTGELFF
15	TRBD1	TRBV12-3/TRBV12-4	many	TRBJ2-1	TGTGCCAGCAGTTTAGCGACAGGGACCTACAATGAGCAGTTCTTC	CASSLATGTYNEQFF
15	.	TRBV7-2	many	TRBJ2-1	TGTGCCAGCAGCTTAGCAGGGGGGGCCTACAATGAGCAGTTCTTC	CASSLAGGAYNEQFF
12	.	TRBV20-1	few	TRBJ2-4	TGCAGTGCTAGCCCCGGACACCCGGTGGAGTACTTC	CSASPGHPVEYF
16	TRBD1	TRBV5-1	.	TRBJ2-1	TGCGCCAGCAGCATACAGGGGGCCCTTATTTACAGTGAGCAGTTCTTC	CASSIQGALIYSEQFF
14	.	TRBV7-2	few	TRBJ1-2	TGTGCCAGCAGCCAGGGACACCTATCGGGGGGCTACACCTTC	CASSQGHLSGGYTF
12	.	TRBV25-1	.	TRBJ1-6	TGTGCCAGCAGTGAAGGGCGGCAGGGTTACCACTTT	CASSEGRQGYHF
15	.	TRBV4-1	.	TRBJ2-2	TGCGCCAGCAGCGTCCAGGGTTTCGGCACCGGGGAGCTGTTTTTT	CASSVQGFGTGELFF
12	.	TRBV12-3/TRBV12-4	few	TRBJ1-2	TGTGCCAGCACAGAAGCGAGCGCGGGCTACACCTTC	CASTEASAGYTF
16	.	TRBV9	.	TRBJ1-4	TGTGCCAGCAGCGTAGCCCCCGTCGGGGCAGAGGGAAAACTGTTTTTT	CASSVAPVGAEGKLFF
14	.	TRBV27	few	TRBJ2-7	TGTGCCAGCACTCCCGGCGGCAGGTTCTACGAGCAGTACTTC	CASTPGGRFYEQYF